These 28 T cell receptor beta chains were sequenced from one sample in a study of technical replicates of blood from several donors. Clones were sequenced by immunoSEQ multiplex PCR, and TCRdb holds only the in-frame ones, with some missing. The sample holds under 65,000 clones, 86% seen once. Source material: PBMCs. The receptors here all came from a human donor in good health. Some clones in this sample may be carry-over from other donors' samples.

The chain combines TRBV10-3 with TRBJ2-3; maybe TRBD2 (7 bases). The ends were cut back, 5 bases at V and 2 bases at J, with 17 bases in the middle. Germline-derived CDR1 and CDR2 are ENHRY and SYGVKD. The CDR3 extends over 16 amino acids. The CDR3 DNA reads TGTGCCATCAGTCTTCTAGGGGGGGGCCCCACAGATACGCAGTATTTT. Translated: CAISLLGGGPTDTQYF.

The chain recombines TRBV5-6 with TRBJ2-7; 8 bases align to TRBD1. V shed 4 bases and J 2 bases; nucleotides not matched to a gene: 8. The V gene's germline CDR1 is SGHDT and CDR2 YYEEEE. The CDR3 has 15 amino acids. The CDR3 nucleotides read TGTGCCAGCAGCAACCTCCGGACAGGGACCTACGAGCAGTACTTC. Protein sequence: CASSNLRTGTYEQYF.

The rearrangement links TRBV30 to TRBJ2-3, with D possibly being TRBD2 (6 bases). Germline V gives CDR1 GTSNPN, CDR2 SVGIG (reference sequence). This CDR3 region has 15 residues. V was cut by 0 bases and J by 2 bases, with 12 bases left in between. The DNA of the CDR3 is TGTGCCTGGAGTGTAAATAGCGGTACCACAGATACGCAGTATTTT. Translated, it gives CAWSVNSGTTDTQYF.

The rearrangement links TRBV20-1 to TRBJ1-1; D remains ambiguous. This CDR3 has 11 residues. With 6 bases removed from V and 8 bases from J, the gap between germline ends came to 13 bases. Germline V gene sequence: CDR1 DFQATT, CDR2 SNEGSKA (reference sequence). The CDR3: CSAGPGIEAFF. In DNA, the CDR3 is TGCAGTGCCGGGCCGGGAATAGAAGCTTTCTTT.

This sequence joins TRBV6-4 and TRBJ1-4; the D gene is possibly TRBD1 (5 bases). V was clipped by 6 bases and J by 3 bases, with 14 bases between them. The CDR3 length is 15 residues. Germline V gene sequence: CDR1 MRHNA, CDR2 SNTAGT. In nucleotides, the CDR3 is TGTGCCAGCAGACCTGGACATTTTGCTAATGAAAAACTGTTTTTT. Protein sequence: CASRPGHFANEKLFF.

The J gene is TRBJ1-6, the V gene TRBV30, with D tentatively TRBD1 (5 bases). V was clipped by 3 bases and J by 1 base, with 7 bases between them. The germline CDR1 and CDR2 sequences are GTSNPN and SVGIG (reference sequence). This CDR3 contains 14 residues. The CDR3, as DNA: TGTGCCTGGAGGCCAGGGTCCTATAATTCACCCCTCCACTTT. Its translation is CAWRPGSYNSPLHF.

In DNA form, the CDR3 reads TGTGCCAGCTCACCATGGACTAGCGGAAACAATGAGCAGTTCTTC. Protein product: CASSPWTSGNNEQFF. The V call is TRBV18, the J call TRBJ2-1; 10 bases map to TRBD2. This CDR3 is 15 amino acids long. Per germline, CDR1 KGHSH and CDR2 LQKENI. Trimming removed 2 bases from V and 5 bases from J; junction bases left unmatched: 3. The full variable domain, completed using reference TRBV18 and TRBJ2-1, is NAGVMQNPRHLVRRRGQEARLRCSPMKGHSHVYWYRQLPEEGLKFMVYLQKENIIDESGMPKERFSAEFPKEGPSILRIQQVVRGDSAAYFCASSPWTSGNNEQFFGPGTRLTVL.

The chain combines TRBV7-9 with TRBJ1-4; a possible D gene is TRBD1 (6 bases). The CDR3 totals 12 residues. Germline V CDR1 and CDR2: SEHNR, FQNEAQ (reference sequence). The V gene lost 10 bases and the J gene lost 6 bases, with 12 bases spanning the gap. The CDR3 DNA is TGTGCCACCCCGACAGGCGATGAAAAACTGTTTTTT. Its translation: CATPTGDEKLFF.

This chain connects TRBV11-2 to TRBJ2-1; weak D call: TRBD2 (6 bases). Trimming pared 1 base from V and 4 bases from J, leaving 14 bases between. This CDR3 contains 16 residues. Per germline, CDR1 SGHAT and CDR2 FQNNGV. In DNA form, the CDR3 reads TGTGCCAGCAGCTTAGGCCCGGGACTCCTTTACAATGAGCAGTTCTTC. It is translated as CASSLGPGLLYNEQFF.

The chain combines TRBV6-5 with TRBJ2-2; D is perhaps TRBD1 (6 bases). CDR1 is MNHEY and CDR2 is SVGAGI in the germline V gene. The CDR3 has 15 amino acids. V was clipped by 3 bases and J by 3 bases, with 11 bases between them. The CDR3 loop reads CASSYRPGDTGELFF. The CDR3 coding sequence is TGTGCCAGCAGTTATCGGCCAGGGGACACCGGGGAGCTGTTTTTT.

The chain has TRBV23-1 and TRBJ2-7; possible D gene TRBD2, 7 bases. TRBV23-1 qualifies as an ORF whose function is uncertain. The CDR3 extends over 16 amino acids. V shed 0 bases and J shed 6 bases, with 18 bases lying between them. CDR3 sequence reads: CASSQSYGGAAGEQYF. CDR3 in DNA: TGCGCCAGCAGTCAATCGTATGGGGGGGCGGCGGGCGAGCAGTACTTC.

This chain links TRBV7-3 with TRBJ1-1, with 12 bases matching TRBD1. With 5 bases clipped from V and 4 bases from J, the junction kept 5 bases outside the gene matches. This CDR3 is built from 15 residues. Per germline, CDR1 SGHTA and CDR2 FQGTGA. CDR3 nucleotide sequence: TGTGCCAGCAGCCCCGGGGACAGGGGGCCCACTGAAGCTTTCTTT. The encoded protein is CASSPGDRGPTEAFF.

V usage is TRBV7-2 and J usage is TRBJ2-5; D may be TRBD1 (6 bases). V was trimmed by 2 bases and J by 5 bases, leaving 15 bases between them. Per the germline V gene, CDR1 is SGHTA and CDR2 is FQGNSA. The CDR3 covers 15 residues. CDR3 in amino acids: CASSLITPRGETQYF. The CDR3 bases are TGTGCCAGCAGCTTAATTACACCTAGGGGGGAGACCCAGTACTTC. Combining the CDR3 with reference TRBV7-2 and TRBJ2-5 gives the whole variable domain GAGVSQSPSNKVTEKGKDVELRCDPISGHTALYWYRQSLGQGLEFLIYFQGNSAPDKSGLPSDRFSAERTGGSVSTLTIQRTQQEDSAVYLCASSLITPRGETQYFGPGTRLLVL.

This clone was observed a single time. This chain uses TRBV4-3 with TRBJ2-5; D uncertain. The V gene's germline CDR1 is LGHNA and CDR2 YSLEER. Trimming took 0 bases from V and 5 from J, leaving 10 bases between them. The CDR3 covers 14 residues. This CDR3 reads CASSQDRAIETQYF. CDR3 in DNA: TGCGCCAGCAGCCAAGATCGAGCTATTGAGACCCAGTACTTC.

V gene TRBV6-4 combines with J gene TRBJ2-1, with D unclear. The V gene lost 6 bases and the J gene lost 6 bases, with 15 bases spanning the gap. The CDR3 is made up of 14 amino acids. CDR1 and CDR2 (germline): MRHNA, SNTAGT. The CDR3 region is CASSMEVSGNEQFF. The CDR3 nucleotides read TGTGCCAGCAGCATGGAAGTTTCGGGCAATGAGCAGTTCTTC.

The gene calls are TRBV5-1 and TRBJ1-5; 7 bases fit TRBD1. Germline V gives CDR1 SGHRS, CDR2 YFSETQ. Germline trimming cut 4 bases from V and 3 bases from J; bases unmatched to any gene: 4. The CDR3 length is 14 residues. The CDR3 spells CASSTGTDNQPQHF. Here the CDR3 DNA reads TGCGCCAGCAGCACCGGGACAGACAATCAGCCCCAGCATTTT.

The chain recombines TRBV11-2 with TRBJ2-3; 11 nucleotides match TRBD1. V dropped 3 bases and J dropped 7; count of bases not matched to a gene: 3. The CDR3 is 14 amino acids. CDR1 is SGHAT and CDR2 is FQNNGV in the germline V gene. CDR3 in amino acids: CASSLDRGLHTQYF. The CDR3 DNA sequence: TGTGCCAGCAGCTTGGACAGGGGGCTACATACGCAGTATTTT.

This chain links TRBV29-1 with TRBJ1-2; D gene ambiguous. CDR1 and CDR2 from the germline V gene are SQVTM and ANQGSEA. The CDR3 length is 12 residues. The germline V and J ends were trimmed by 3 bases and 2 bases, with 7 bases remaining between them. The CDR3 nucleotides read TGCAGCGTTGACGTGGGCAACTATGGCTACACCTTC. Translating it yields CSVDVGNYGYTF.

The CDR3 region has the DNA TGTGCCAGCAGCCCCGACGGGACAGATACGCAGTATTTT. It translates to CASSPDGTDTQYF. The gene calls are TRBV14 and TRBJ2-3; D remains unclear. The CDR3 has 13 amino acids. Germline V CDR1 and CDR2: SGHDN, FVKESK. The V end lost 4 bases, the J end lost 3 bases, and 8 bases lay between the germline ends.

The chain has TRBV7-2 and TRBJ2-1; TRBD2 aligns across 7 bases. The CDR3 consists of 13 residues. Trimming took 7 bases from V and 8 from J; bases not matched to a gene: 8. The germline CDR1 and CDR2 sequences are SGHTA and FQGNSA. The CDR3 spells CASNNGRVDEQFF. The CDR3 DNA reads as TGTGCCAGCAACAATGGGAGGGTGGATGAGCAGTTCTTC.

The V call is TRBV19, the J call TRBJ2-2; 8 nucleotides line up with TRBD1. The length of the CDR3 is 15 residues. V gave up 2 bases and J gave up 7 bases; unmatched junction bases: 6. The V gene's germline CDR1 is LNHDA and CDR2 SQIVND (reference sequence). CDR3 in DNA: TGTGCCAGTAGTATACCAAACAGGGGGATCGGGGAGCTGTTTTTT. Residues: CASSIPNRGIGELFF.

This clone was seen only once. The genes are TRBV6-5 and TRBJ2-1; 14 nucleotides match TRBD2. V trimming: 4 bases; J trimming: 11 bases; junction bases outside the gene matches: 10. Germline CDR1 and CDR2: MNHEY and SVGAGI. The CDR3 loop spans 16 amino acids. The CDR3 region has the DNA TGTGCCAGCAGTTCCACACCGGGACTAGCGGGAGATAAGCAGTTCTTC. Translating gives CASSSTPGLAGDKQFF.

The chain is built from TRBV4-2 and TRBJ2-2; 10 bases match TRBD2. Germline V CDR1 and CDR2: LGHNA, YNFKEQ. The CDR3 totals 16 residues. V lost 2 bases and J lost 3; bases outside the gene matches: 3. This CDR3 is CASSQKTSGHTGELFF. In DNA form, the CDR3 reads TGTGCCAGCAGCCAAAAGACTAGCGGGCACACCGGGGAGCTGTTTTTT.

This clone appeared once. This rearrangement joins TRBV7-2 to TRBJ2-7; D remains ambiguous. V was clipped by 5 bases and J by 7 bases, with 15 bases between them. Germline CDR1 SGHTA, CDR2 FQGNSA. The CDR3 has 13 residues. CDR3 in DNA: TGTGCCAGCAGCCCCCCCGGTGGGCGTGAGCAGTACTTC. It translates to CASSPPGGREQYF.

This clone was counted only a few times. The J gene is TRBJ2-7, the V gene TRBV6-5; 10 bases line up with TRBD1. CDR1 and CDR2 from the germline V gene are MNHEY and SVGAGI. There are 15 residues in the CDR3. V lost 5 bases, J lost 3 bases, and 7 bases stayed unmatched. The CDR3, as DNA: TGTGCCAGCAGTAAACCGGGACAGGGGAACTACGAGCAGTACTTC. The encoded protein is CASSKPGQGNYEQYF.

The gene calls are TRBV7-2 and TRBJ2-5; D is possibly TRBD2 (6 bases). This CDR3 has 16 residues. Germline assignment: CDR1 SGHTA and CDR2 FQGNSA. Trimming removed 1 base at V and 0 bases at J, with 12 bases between. In DNA form, the CDR3 reads TGTGCCAGCAGCTTAGTGGTCGGGAGCTACCAAGAGACCCAGTACTTC. This codes for CASSLVVGSYQETQYF.

V gene TRBV7-9 combines with J gene TRBJ1-1; possible D gene TRBD1, 5 bases. The CDR3 covers 12 residues. Looked up from germline, CDR1 is SEHNR and CDR2 is FQNEAQ (reference sequence). Trimming shortened V by 4 bases and J by 9 bases, and 12 bases separated the two germline ends. CDR3 in amino acids: CASSSRDYKAFF. CDR3 coding DNA: TGTGCCAGCAGCTCCCGGGACTATAAAGCTTTCTTT.

The V call is TRBV9, the J call TRBJ2-7, with 14 nucleotides matching TRBD2. The CDR3 spans 15 residues. CDR1 is SGDLS and CDR2 is YYNGEE in the germline V gene. V lost 7 bases and J lost 2; bases outside the gene matches: 5. For the CDR3, the DNA is TGTGCCAGCGGGATGGGACTAGCGGGGGCCTACGAGCAGTACTTC. Translated, it gives CASGMGLAGAYEQYF.